The next 32 T cell receptor beta chains were all read from a single sample in a study of a mutant IDH1 vaccine in newly diagnosed glioma. Time point: baseline, week 1 (first vaccination visit). Treatment meaning: pre-vaccination baseline after standard-of-care therapy. Only in-frame clones appear in the TCRdb table, and some are missing; sequencing was by immunoSEQ multiplex PCR. The sample lists tens of thousands of clones, approximately 90% occurring once. Sequenced here: PBMCs, sampled from a glioma patient treated with radiotherapy, temozolomide or both. All receptors come from a man between 35 and 55 years old with glioma.

The rearrangement joins TRBV2 to TRBJ2-5, with unresolved D. Germline CDR1 SNHLY, CDR2 FYNNEI. This CDR3 is 12 amino acids long. The germline V and J ends were trimmed by 6 bases and 5 bases, with 10 bases remaining between them. In DNA form, the CDR3 reads TGTGCCAGCAGCGTGGACCTTGAGACCCAGTACTTC. Translating gives CASSVDLETQYF.

The chain uses TRBV19 and TRBJ1-2; 7 nucleotides agree with TRBD1. There are 11 residues in the CDR3. Germline CDR1 is LNHDA and CDR2 is SQIVND (reference sequence). The junction had 5 bases not matched to a gene; V was cut back by 9 bases and J by 7 bases. CDR3: CASTDRVGYTF. The DNA of the CDR3 is TGTGCCAGCACAGACAGGGTTGGCTACACCTTC.

V is TRBV5-1 and J is TRBJ2-7; 9 bases map to TRBD1. Germline V gives CDR1 SGHRS, CDR2 YFSETQ. The CDR3 contains 13 residues. The V and J ends lost 2 bases and 7 bases, in that order; junction bases with no gene match: 4. CDR3 in amino acids: CASSLQGAEEQYF. CDR3 nucleotide sequence: TGCGCCAGCAGCTTACAGGGGGCAGAGGAGCAGTACTTC.

V usage is TRBV29-1 and J usage is TRBJ1-2; 7 bases map to TRBD1. Germline lookup yields CDR1 SQVTM and CDR2 ANQGSEA. The CDR3 length is 13 residues. With 7 bases clipped from V and 5 bases from J, the junction kept 10 bases outside the gene matches. The CDR3 region is CSAWTGTEYGYTF. CDR3 sequence (DNA): TGCAGCGCCTGGACCGGGACAGAATATGGCTACACCTTC. Full variable domain (missing parts from reference TRBV29-1 and TRBJ1-2): SAVISQKPSRDICQRGTSLTIQCQVDSQVTMMFWYRQQPGQSLTLIATANQGSEATYESGFVIDKFPISRPNLTFSTLTVSNMSPEDSSIYLCSAWTGTEYGYTFGSGTRLTVV.

The chain links TRBV7-2 to TRBJ2-7, with TRBD2 as a possible D gene (6 bases). V was shortened by 2 bases and J by 4 bases, with 15 bases between the two germline ends. CDR1 and CDR2 from the germline V gene are SGHTA and FQGNSA. CDR3 length: 15 residues. CDR3 DNA sequence: TGTGCCAGCAGCTTAAATTCCGGGGGAGCTTACGAGCAGTACTTC. It translates to CASSLNSGGAYEQYF. Full variable domain (outside the CDR3, taken from reference TRBV7-2 and TRBJ2-7): GAGVSQSPSNKVTEKGKDVELRCDPISGHTALYWYRQSLGQGLEFLIYFQGNSAPDKSGLPSDRFSAERTGGSVSTLTIQRTQQEDSAVYLCASSLNSGGAYEQYFGPGTRLTVT.

The chain combines TRBV27 with TRBJ2-3, with 7 bases lining up with TRBD2. The CDR3 length is 15 residues. With V trimmed by 6 bases and J by 0 bases, 6 bases remained unmatched. Germline assignment: CDR1 MNHEY and CDR2 SMNVEV (reference sequence). The CDR3 nucleotides read TGTGCCAGCAGGGGGCGGGGGAGAAGCACAGATACGCAGTATTTT. Translation: CASRGRGRSTDTQYF.

The chain joins TRBV27 to TRBJ2-7, with 7 bases identical to TRBD2. The germline CDR1 and CDR2 sequences are MNHEY and SMNVEV (reference sequence). The V gene end was trimmed by 6 bases and the J gene end by 4 bases; junction bases not matched to a gene: 15. The CDR3 is 16 residues long. In DNA, the CDR3 is TGTGCCAGCAGCCCCGATTGGTGGGAGGGCCGGTACGAGCAGTACTTC. Its translation: CASSPDWWEGRYEQYF.

V is TRBV7-9 and J is TRBJ1-4, with no clear D. Trimming shortened V by 7 bases and J by 8 bases, and 14 bases separated the two germline ends. In germline, CDR1 is SEHNR, CDR2 FQNEAQ (reference sequence). The CDR3 contains 13 residues. CDR3 bases: TGTGCCAGCACCGGACCGGGGAGGGAAAAACTGTTTTTT. The encoded protein is CASTGPGREKLFF.

This sequence joins TRBV7-9 and TRBJ1-3; 7 nucleotides agree with TRBD1. There are 15 residues in the CDR3. CDR1 SEHNR and CDR2 FQNEAQ come from the germline V gene (reference sequence). After removal of 4 bases from V and 6 bases from J, the junction contained 9 bases not matched to a gene. The CDR3 bases are TGTGCCAGCAGCTCGACAGGGAGTGTGGAAAACACCATATATTTT. Encoded protein: CASSSTGSVENTIYF.

The chain combines TRBV7-9 with TRBJ1-1; no clear D gene. Looked up from germline, CDR1 is SEHNR and CDR2 is FQNEAQ (reference sequence). The V end lost 2 bases, the J end lost 4 bases, and 17 bases lay between the germline ends. CDR3 size: 16 residues. CDR3 DNA: TGTGCCAGCAGCTTAAGAGGTGGCTCCCAGGCCACTGAAGCTTTCTTT. This sequence encodes CASSLRGGSQATEAFF.

The chain combines TRBV5-1 with TRBJ1-2; TRBD1 is a possible D gene (6 bases). Trimming stripped 5 bases from V and 5 bases from J, with 10 bases between. This CDR3 has 12 amino acids. CDR1 is SGHRS, CDR2 YFSETQ, per germline. The CDR3 DNA reads TGCGCCAGCAGAGGGGGTGGGTATGGCTACACCTTC. Translating it yields CASRGGGYGYTF.

V usage is TRBV5-5 and J usage is TRBJ2-5, with D perhaps TRBD1 (7 bases). In germline, CDR1 is SGHKS, CDR2 YYEKEE (reference sequence). The CDR3 loop spans 15 amino acids. Trimming removed 5 bases from V and 4 bases from J, with 18 bases in between. The CDR3 reads CASRDRNRGGETQYF. CDR3 DNA sequence: TGTGCCAGCAGAGACCGGAACAGGGGAGGAGAGACCCAGTACTTC.

This chain connects TRBV6-5 to TRBJ1-1; D is ambiguous. Germline-derived CDR1 and CDR2 are MNHEY and SVGAGI. V was cut by 6 bases and J by 3 bases, with 14 bases left in between. The CDR3 sequence is 14 residues long. The CDR3 sequence is CASRRLSKYTEAFF. CDR3 bases: TGTGCCAGCAGGCGGCTGTCCAAATACACTGAAGCTTTCTTT.

This clone was detected only a few times. This chain connects TRBV20-1 to TRBJ2-5; D ambiguous. From germline, CDR1 is DFQATT and CDR2 SNEGSKA (reference sequence). This CDR3 has 11 amino acids. CDR3 nucleotides: TGCAGCGCCGTTCGCCAAGAGACCCAGTACTTC. Its protein product is CSAVRQETQYF.

The rearrangement uses TRBV6-5 and TRBJ2-1, with unresolved D. CDR1 MNHEY and CDR2 SVGAGI come from the germline V gene. V lost 2 bases, J lost 6 bases, and 11 bases lay in between. The CDR3 runs to 14 residues. CDR3 nucleotides: TGTGCCAGCAGTTACGAGAATCCTTTCAATGAGCAGTTCTTC. Translating gives CASSYENPFNEQFF.

The chain joins TRBV7-6 to TRBJ1-1; a weak D match, TRBD1 (5 bases). From germline, CDR1 is SGHVS and CDR2 FNYEAQ. This CDR3 region has 12 residues. V was pared by 3 bases and J by 8 bases, with 10 bases between. CDR3 loop: CASSLYGGEAFF. DNA for the CDR3: TGTGCCAGCAGCTTGTATGGGGGGGAAGCTTTCTTT.

The rearrangement joins TRBV6-5 to TRBJ2-1; D not resolved. The CDR3 runs 14 residues. V lost 2 bases and J lost 4, with 9 bases in between. Germline V CDR1 and CDR2: MNHEY, SVGAGI. This CDR3 reads CASSYTTGYNEQFF. CDR3 nucleotide sequence: TGTGCCAGCAGTTACACGACTGGATACAATGAGCAGTTCTTC.

This chain links TRBV15 with TRBJ2-1; D unclear. V lost 0 bases and J lost 10, with 10 bases in between. This CDR3 is 13 amino acids long. Germline assignment: CDR1 LNHNV and CDR2 YYDKDF (reference sequence). The CDR3 sequence: CATSRDLADEQFF. As DNA, the CDR3 is TGTGCCACCAGCAGAGATCTCGCGGACGAGCAGTTCTTC. Supplemented by reference TRBV15 and TRBJ2-1, the full variable domain reads DAMVIQNPRYQVTQFGKPVTLSCSQTLNHNVMYWYQQKSSQAPKLLFHYYDKDFNNEADTPDNFQSRRPNTSFCFLDIRSPGLGDTAMYLCATSRDLADEQFFGPGTRLTVL.

This chain uses TRBV7-6 with TRBJ1-1, with unresolved D. CDR3 length: 19 residues. Germline-derived CDR1 and CDR2 are SGHVS and FNYEAQ. V was pared by 1 base and J by 1 base, with 22 bases between. In nucleotides, the CDR3 is TGTGCCAGCAGCTTAGAGCCCCTCGTTTCGGGTTTGGCGAACACTGAAGCTTTCTTT. It yields the protein CASSLEPLVSGLANTEAFF.

The genes are TRBV7-9 and TRBJ2-3; D may be TRBD1 or TRBD2 (7 bases each). CDR3 length: 17 amino acids. Per the germline V gene, CDR1 is SEHNR and CDR2 is FQNEAQ (reference sequence). V shed 4 bases and J shed 8 bases, with 25 bases lying between them. The CDR3 DNA is TGTGCCAGCAGCTCCGGACAGGCGGGAGAGAGGGGCGGTACGCAGTATTTT. The encoded protein is CASSSGQAGERGGTQYF.

Relative to its sample, this clone is medium-sized. The V call is TRBV7-2, the J call TRBJ1-5; D perhaps matches TRBD1 (5 bases). Germline CDR1 reads SGHTA; CDR2 reads FQGNSA. V shed 3 bases and J shed 7 bases, with 10 bases lying between them. The CDR3 is 13 amino acids. CDR3 in amino acids: CASSFDRAQPQHF. The CDR3 coding sequence is TGTGCCAGCAGCTTTGACAGAGCACAGCCCCAGCATTTT.

The rearrangement uses TRBV6-1 and TRBJ1-2; TRBD1 matches 7 bases. The CDR3 is 13 amino acids. After removal of 8 bases from V and 6 bases from J, the junction contained 9 bases not matched to a gene. The germline V gene encodes CDR1 MNHNS and CDR2 SASEGT. The DNA for the CDR3 is TGTGCCAGCCGGAAACCGGGACAGAATGGCTACACCTTC. Protein sequence: CASRKPGQNGYTF.

J is TRBJ2-3 and V is TRBV6-5, with 11 bases that match TRBD2. The germline gives CDR1 MNHEY, CDR2 SVGAGI. The CDR3 contains 16 residues. Trimming at V came to 2 bases and at J to 4 bases, leaving 5 bases not matched to a gene. CDR3 loop: CASSYDTSGSADTQYF. CDR3 nucleotide sequence: TGTGCCAGCAGTTACGATACTAGCGGGAGTGCAGATACGCAGTATTTT.

The chain employs TRBV5-6 and TRBJ1-2; tentatively, D is TRBD1 (6 bases). Trimming left V 3 bases short and J 5 bases short, with 8 bases between. This CDR3 spans 12 amino acids. Germline CDR1 reads SGHDT; CDR2 reads YYEEEE. CDR3 DNA sequence: TGTGCCAGCAGCTCAGGGGCTTATGGCTACACCTTC. Protein: CASSSGAYGYTF.

The rearrangement joins TRBV5-1 to TRBJ2-3, with 9 positions matching TRBD2. The CDR3 is 17 amino acids. J gave up 0 bases and V 0 bases, and 5 bases lay outside the gene matches. Germline V CDR1 and CDR2: SGHRS, YFSETQ. The CDR3 DNA sequence: TGCGCCAGCAGCTTGGCCGGACTAGCGTCCAGCACAGATACGCAGTATTTT. Translated: CASSLAGLASSTDTQYF.

The chain employs TRBV7-9 and TRBJ1-5; D is unresolved. Germline assignment: CDR1 SEHNR and CDR2 FQNEAQ (reference sequence). Trimming cost V 5 bases and J 4 bases, with 9 bases left between them. The CDR3 is 13 residues long. The CDR3 loop is CASSDTGNQPQHF. The CDR3 DNA is TGTGCCAGCAGCGACACTGGGAATCAGCCCCAGCATTTT. Looking up the rest from reference TRBV7-9 and TRBJ1-5 gives the full variable domain: DTGVSQNPRHKITKRGQNVTFRCDPISEHNRLYWYRQTLGQGPEFLTYFQNEAQLEKSRLLSDRFSAERPKGSFSTLEIQRTEQGDSAMYLCASSDTGNQPQHFGDGTRLSIL.

This clone was observed a few times. The rearrangement uses TRBV7-7 and TRBJ2-5; D tentatively reads TRBD1 or TRBD2 (5 bases each). The length of the CDR3 is 14 residues. CDR1 is SSHAT and CDR2 is FNYEAQ in the germline V gene (reference sequence). The CDR3 DNA is TGTGCTAGCGCCCCCCCGGGGCCACAAGAGACCCAGTACTTC. It is translated as CASAPPGPQETQYF. Filled out from reference TRBV7-7 and TRBJ2-5, the complete variable domain reads GAGVSQSPRYKVTKRGQDVTLRCDPISSHATLYWYQQALGQGPEFLTYFNYEAQPDKSGLPSDRFSAERPEGSISTLTIQRTEQRDSAMYRCASAPPGPQETQYFGPGTRLLVL.

The chain recombines TRBV27 with TRBJ1-2; 9 bases agree with TRBD1. This CDR3 comprises 13 residues. Per the germline V gene, CDR1 is MNHEY and CDR2 is SMNVEV (reference sequence). V dropped 2 bases and J dropped 6; count of bases not matched to a gene: 1. The CDR3 DNA is TGTGCCAGCAGTTTAGGGACAGGGAATGGCTACACCTTC. Its protein product is CASSLGTGNGYTF.

This rearrangement joins TRBV9 to TRBJ1-3; D gene unclear. Trimming removed 2 bases from V and 0 bases from J, with 12 bases in between. CDR1 SGDLS and CDR2 YYNGEE come from the germline V gene. There are 16 residues in the CDR3. The chain's CDR3 is CASSVGLLLSGNTIYF. As DNA, the CDR3 is TGTGCCAGCAGCGTTGGACTTCTCCTCTCTGGAAACACCATATATTTT.

V is TRBV4-1 and J is TRBJ2-1; the D is unclear. V gave up 1 base and J gave up 4 bases, with 14 bases separating them. CDR1 and CDR2 (germline): MGHRA, YSYEKL. This CDR3 has 16 residues. The CDR3 reads CASSQGPGGVYNEQFF. CDR3 DNA sequence: TGCGCCAGCAGCCAAGGCCCAGGCGGAGTATACAATGAGCAGTTCTTC.

The rearrangement links TRBV6-4 to TRBJ1-1; unclear D gene. V lost 4 bases and J lost 1, with 7 bases in between. The germline V gene encodes CDR1 MRHNA and CDR2 SNTAGT. This CDR3 is 13 amino acids long. The DNA for the CDR3 is TGTGCCAGCAGTGCCGGACGGAACACTGAAGCTTTCTTT. This sequence encodes CASSAGRNTEAFF.

V is TRBV11-3 and J is TRBJ2-2; D remains unclear. CDR1 and CDR2 (germline): SGHNT, YENEEA. Deletions cut 0 bases from V and 4 bases from J, with 15 bases between. The CDR3 is 17 residues long. The CDR3: CASSLDLGQAFTGELFF. DNA for the CDR3: TGTGCCAGCAGCTTAGATTTAGGGCAGGCCTTCACCGGGGAGCTGTTTTTT.